This note documents a single T cell receptor beta chain sequence. Its target is not known. TCRdb's table, derived via immunoSEQ multiplex PCR, lists solely in-frame clones and lacks some. The sample includes a few million clones, approximately 92% of them seen just once. The V end was cut by 6 bases, the J end by 4 bases, with 16 bases between. This CDR3 spans 14 amino acids. The germline CDR1 and CDR2 sequences are SQVTM and ANQGSEA. Donors had no recently reported acute infections or vaccinations and were HIV-negative. Each donor was a Caucasian adult residing in Nashville, Tennessee. These data originate in a study of shared clonotypes between healthy human individuals. Study-wide results and limits: Despite large depth, sorted-subset datasets appeared incompletely sequenced. On the whole, naive subsets had larger estimated richness than memory subsets had.

The chain joins TRBV29-1 to TRBJ2-1, with D possibly called TRBD1 or TRBD2 (5 bases each). The sequenced material came from naive CD4+ T cells sorted from blood. Subset indicated: CD45RA+ positively selected. The sequence came from a man aged 18 to 30 in good health. The CDR3 DNA reads as TGCAGCGTCCCGGGACGGCGACTATACAATGAGCAGTTCTTC. This codes for CSVPGRRLYNEQFF.